These 32 T cell receptor beta chains originate from one sample sequenced in a study of monozygotic twins with inflammatory bowel disease. TCRdb re-called the 5' RACE reads; every CDR3 protein appears as one record, without DNA. The sample's table shows around 450,000 distinct CDR3 sequences. The sample consisted of blood. The receptor source for this set is a human donor with ulcerative colitis or Crohn's disease, or a healthy co-twin of an affected twin (not recorded which).

This sequence joins TRBV14 and TRBJ2-3; TCRdb's assignment of TRBD2 cannot be checked, as there is no DNA. Per germline, CDR1 SGHDN and CDR2 FVKESK. This CDR3 has 14 residues. The CDR3 protein is CATRFSSGTDTQYF.

The rearrangement joins TRBV28 to TRBJ1-1. CDR3 length: 16 amino acids. Germline CDR1 is MDHEN and CDR2 is SYDVKM. This CDR3 reads CASSFLSRTENTEAFF.

This rearrangement joins TRBV7-8 to TRBJ2-7; the TCRdb D gene call, TRBD2, has no DNA to confirm it. The CDR3 runs to 15 residues. CDR1 is SGHVS, CDR2 FQNEAQ, per germline. This chain's CDR3 is CASSFGTSGGYEQYF.

V and J are TRBV4-2 and TRBJ2-1; TCRdb picks TRBD2, but there is no DNA to check that call. Per the germline V gene, CDR1 is LGHNA and CDR2 is YNFKEQ. The CDR3 is made up of 16 amino acids. The CDR3 sequence is CASSQELAGGPGEQFF.

The rearrangement joins TRBV29-1 to TRBJ2-1; without DNA, the TCRdb call of TRBD2 cannot be checked. Germline V gene sequence: CDR1 SQVTM, CDR2 ANQGSEA. The CDR3 runs 14 residues. The chain's CDR3 is CSVGAQAGGYEQFF.

The rearrangement joins TRBV5-1 to TRBJ2-5; TCRdb's assignment of TRBD1 cannot be checked, as there is no DNA. Germline V lookup: CDR1 SGHRS, CDR2 YFSETQ. The CDR3 runs 14 residues. The CDR3 loop reads CASSSAKGQSTQYF. Full variable domain (missing parts from reference TRBV5-1 and TRBJ2-5): KAGVTQTPRYLIKTRGQQVTLSCSPISGHRSVSWYQQTPGQGLQFLFEYFSETQRNKGNFPGRFSGRQFSNSRSEMNVSTLELGDSALYLCASSSAKGQSTQYFGPGTRLLVL.

This chain links TRBV27 with TRBJ2-2; the TCRdb call, TRBD1, lacks DNA for checking. This CDR3 contains 14 residues. Germline-derived CDR1 and CDR2 are MNHEY and SMNVEV (reference sequence). This chain's CDR3 is CASSLTGVVGELFF.

V usage is TRBV12-3 or TRBV12-4 and J usage is TRBJ1-1; TCRdb reports TRBD1, a call that lacks DNA to check it against. CDR3 length equals 12 residues. This CDR3 is CASIGDRQTAFF.

The chain employs TRBV5-1 and TRBJ2-1; the D call from TCRdb, TRBD2, cannot be confirmed without DNA. This CDR3 region has 16 residues. Germline loops: CDR1 SGHRS, CDR2 YFSETQ. CDR3 region: CASSGTSGGEYNEQFF.

V is TRBV2 and J is TRBJ1-5; TCRdb names TRBD1, which stays unverified in the absence of DNA. Looked up from germline, CDR1 is SNHLY and CDR2 is FYNNEI. The CDR3 has 15 amino acids. The CDR3 sequence: CASSDGRQGGQPQHF.

The J gene is TRBJ2-2, the V gene TRBV5-1; there is no DNA to check the TCRdb D call of TRBD1. The germline V gene has CDR1 SGHRS and CDR2 YFSETQ. The CDR3 is made up of 14 amino acids. The CDR3 reads CASHTGENTGELFF.

The chain employs TRBV14 and TRBJ1-2; the TCRdb call, TRBD1, lacks DNA for checking. This CDR3 has 15 residues. Germline CDR1 is SGHDN and CDR2 is FVKESK. CDR3 region: CASSQDLSGVYGYTF.

The V gene is TRBV6-1, the J gene TRBJ1-1; TCRdb proposes TRBD1, but this gene call is untestable without DNA. Germline V gene sequence: CDR1 MNHNS, CDR2 SASEGT. The CDR3 is made up of 14 amino acids. CDR3: CASSRSEQGRRAFF.

The J gene is TRBJ2-7, the V gene TRBV28. Germline V gives CDR1 MDHEN, CDR2 SYDVKM. This CDR3 contains 15 residues. The CDR3 sequence is CASSLSGDINYEQYF.

This chain uses TRBV7-9 with TRBJ2-1. Germline CDR1 reads SEHNR; CDR2 reads FQNEAQ (reference sequence). CDR3 length equals 12 residues. The CDR3 sequence: CASSVLNNEQFF.

V is TRBV7-2 and J is TRBJ1-2; TCRdb's D call, TRBD1, is unchecked because there is no DNA. There are 14 residues in the CDR3. Germline V gene data show CDR1 as SGHTA and CDR2 as FQGNSA. CDR3 protein: CASSLADRTRVYTF.

The chain employs TRBV20-1 and TRBJ2-7. The germline V gene has CDR1 DFQATT and CDR2 SNEGSKA (reference sequence). This CDR3 comprises 14 residues. CDR3 in amino acids: CSARDLGNTYEQYF.

CDR3 protein: CSVVASRLGTQYF. V is TRBV29-1 and J is TRBJ2-5; TCRdb returns TRBD2, unconfirmable since there is no DNA. Germline V CDR1 and CDR2: SQVTM, ANQGSEA. There are 13 residues in the CDR3. The entire variable domain, with the rest obtained from reference TRBV29-1 and TRBJ2-5, is as follows: SAVISQKPSRDICQRGTSLTIQCQVDSQVTMMFWYRQQPGQSLTLIATANQGSEATYESGFVIDKFPISRPNLTFSTLTVSNMSPEDSSIYLCSVVASRLGTQYFGPGTRLLVL.

The V call is TRBV7-3, the J call TRBJ2-6; TCRdb's assignment of TRBD2 cannot be checked, as there is no DNA. Germline assignment: CDR1 SGHTA and CDR2 FQGTGA. This CDR3 contains 16 residues. The CDR3 sequence: CASSRMSAGGANVLTF.

The chain employs TRBV5-1 and TRBJ2-3; the TCRdb D gene call, TRBD2, has no DNA to confirm it. The CDR3 length is 14 residues. The germline V gene has CDR1 SGHRS and CDR2 YFSETQ. CDR3 loop: CASGEGPSTDTQYF.

The J gene is TRBJ2-5, the V gene TRBV11-1. The CDR3 consists of 18 residues. In germline, CDR1 is SGHAT, CDR2 FQDESV (reference sequence). CDR3 loop: CASSFLETGVRVQETQYF.

V and J are TRBV20-1 and TRBJ2-7; TCRdb selects TRBD2, and the lack of DNA leaves this call unchecked. Germline V gene data show CDR1 as DFQATT and CDR2 as SNEGSKA (reference sequence). This CDR3 is 15 amino acids long. CDR3: CSARGDRDLHYEQYF.

The rearrangement joins TRBV19 to TRBJ2-5; TCRdb names TRBD1, which stays unverified in the absence of DNA. Germline CDR1 reads LNHDA; CDR2 reads SQIVND (reference sequence). The CDR3 is made up of 13 amino acids. The CDR3 spells CASSAGARETQYF.

The rearrangement links TRBV27 to TRBJ1-1; the TCRdb call, TRBD1, lacks DNA for checking. Germline loops: CDR1 MNHEY, CDR2 SMNVEV (reference sequence). CDR3 size: 14 residues. The CDR3: CASTPDRVNTEAFF.

The chain joins TRBV11-1 to TRBJ2-1. Germline V gene lookup returns CDR1 SGHAT and CDR2 FQDESV (reference sequence). CDR3 length: 14 amino acids. CDR3 region: CASTVSGPNNEQFF.

The chain is built from TRBV7-3 and TRBJ2-3; the TCRdb call, TRBD2, lacks DNA for checking. The CDR3 spans 16 residues. The germline gives CDR1 SGHTA, CDR2 FQGTGA. CDR3 sequence: CASSSERGGRADTQYF.

This chain uses TRBV6-6 with TRBJ2-7; the D gene TCRdb calls, TRBD2, cannot be checked with no DNA. The germline V gene encodes CDR1 MNHNY and CDR2 SVGAGI (reference sequence). The CDR3 spans 14 residues. The CDR3 sequence: CASTMRASSYEQYF.

The genes are TRBV20-1 and TRBJ2-3; with no DNA, the TCRdb D assignment of TRBD1 cannot be verified. In germline, CDR1 is DFQATT, CDR2 SNEGSKA (reference sequence). There are 14 residues in the CDR3. The chain's CDR3 is CSASRGSLTDTQYF.

This chain joins TRBV7-2 and TRBJ1-4. Germline assignment: CDR1 SGHTA and CDR2 FQGNSA. There are 14 residues in the CDR3. CDR3 region: CASSLYGMDEKLFF.

CDR3 protein: CSVETGLAEPYEQYF. The V and J genes are TRBV29-1 and TRBJ2-7; TCRdb's D call of TRBD2 is untestable without DNA. The CDR3 contains 15 residues. Germline V gene sequence: CDR1 SQVTM, CDR2 ANQGSEA.

This chain links TRBV29-1 with TRBJ2-3. Per germline, CDR1 SQVTM and CDR2 ANQGSEA. The CDR3 length is 13 residues. The CDR3 is CSVGKGSTDTQYF.

The gene calls are TRBV28 and TRBJ2-3; there is no DNA to check the TCRdb D call of TRBD1. From germline, CDR1 is MDHEN and CDR2 SYDVKM. The CDR3 runs 14 residues. This CDR3 is CASTPGRRTDTQYF.